The 21 T cell receptor beta chains reported below all come from one sample, sequenced in a study of shared clonotypes between healthy human individuals (dated by TCRdb to 2020 to 2022). Library construction relied on the immunoSEQ multiplex PCR assay. TCRdb holds this immuneACCESS table with in-frame rearrangements only. Some clones are missing; in checked studies, unresolved V genes explain under half, and the rest has no known cause. The sample profile shows nearly 2 million clones; about 94% of them were found once. More than 0.95% of the sample goes to the ten largest clones. CD8 naive samples consisted of CD45RO-negative cells that were positively selected for CCR7, yielding a CD45RA+CCR7+ population without TemRA cells. Source material: naive CD8+ T cells sorted from blood. The cell subset or site label, as the study defines it: CD45RA+CCR7+. The source of these receptors is a man aged 18 to 30 in good health.

The V and J genes are TRBV4-1 and TRBJ2-1; the match to TRBD2 covers 10 bases. This CDR3 has 15 residues. Germline CDR1 reads MGHRA; CDR2 reads YSYEKL. Trimming cost V 0 bases and J 9 bases; bases outside gene matches: 5. The CDR3 spells CASSQEASGSSEQFF. Here the CDR3 DNA reads TGCGCCAGCAGCCAAGAGGCTAGCGGGAGTTCTGAGCAGTTCTTC.

The chain combines TRBV25-1 with TRBJ2-7; 8 bases are a match to TRBD1. CDR3 size: 15 residues. V shed 4 bases and J 2 bases; nucleotides not matched to a gene: 7. Germline CDR1 reads MGHDK; CDR2 reads SYGVNS. The CDR3 region is CASSGPGQVAYEQYF. The CDR3 DNA reads TGTGCCAGCAGTGGACCGGGACAGGTGGCCTACGAGCAGTACTTC.

The chain couples TRBV7-9 to TRBJ2-7, with 14 bases aligning to TRBD2. The CDR3 contains 15 residues. The V gene's germline CDR1 is SEHNR and CDR2 FQNEAQ (reference sequence). The junction had 10 bases not matched to a gene; V was cut back by 5 bases and J by 10 bases. CDR3: CASSAAGTSGGEQYF. The CDR3, as DNA: TGTGCCAGCAGCGCAGCCGGGACTAGCGGGGGTGAACAGTACTTC.

This clone showed up just once. J is TRBJ2-5 and V is TRBV2; 12 bases agree with TRBD2. The CDR3 length is 16 residues. The germline V gene has CDR1 SNHLY and CDR2 FYNNEI. J was trimmed by 4 bases and V by 0 bases; bases with no gene match: 3. The CDR3 sequence: CASSEARLAGAETQYF. CDR3 nucleotides: TGTGCCAGCAGTGAAGCGCGACTAGCGGGAGCAGAGACCCAGTACTTC.

This clone has only a few counts. This rearrangement joins TRBV7-9 to TRBJ1-6, with 8 positions matching TRBD1. Germline V gives CDR1 SEHNR, CDR2 FQNEAQ (reference sequence). The V gene end was trimmed by 4 bases and the J gene end by 10 bases; junction bases not matched to a gene: 6. The CDR3 runs 14 residues. The CDR3 nucleotides are TGTGCCAGCAGCTCTGGACAGGGTAGATCACCCCTCCACTTT. Translating gives CASSSGQGRSPLHF.

On this clone: Other DNA sequences from this sample encode an identical CDR3 as well. This chain uses TRBV9 with TRBJ1-1; no definite D call. This CDR3 comprises 14 residues. Germline V gene lookup returns CDR1 SGDLS and CDR2 YYNGEE. Trimming removed 2 bases from V and 1 base from J, with 9 bases in between. The DNA of the CDR3 is TGTGCCAGCAGCGTTCGGGGAGGGAACACTGAAGCTTTCTTT. It is translated as CASSVRGGNTEAFF. Combining the CDR3 with reference TRBV9 and TRBJ1-1 gives the whole variable domain DSGVTQTPKHLITATGQRVTLRCSPRSGDLSVYWYQQSLDQGLQFLIQYYNGEERAKGNILERFSAQQFPDLHSELNLSSLELGDSALYFCASSVRGGNTEAFFGQGTRLTVV.

This clone showed up just once. V and J are TRBV9 and TRBJ2-3; D is unresolved. V was trimmed by 9 bases and J by 0 bases, leaving 17 bases between them. Germline lookup yields CDR1 SGDLS and CDR2 YYNGEE. The CDR3 has 15 amino acids. The CDR3 nucleotides are TGTGCCAACAAATCACAGCGTTCTAGCACAGATACGCAGTATTTT. It codes for CANKSQRSSTDTQYF.

Details on this clone: The sample contains more than one DNA sequence encoding this CDR3. The chain has TRBV19 and TRBJ2-7; D may match TRBD1 or TRBD2 (5 bases each). CDR3 length equals 13 residues. Germline CDR1 LNHDA, CDR2 SQIVND (reference sequence). V was cut by 5 bases and J by 2 bases, with 10 bases left in between. The CDR3 spells CASSLRGTYEQYF. The CDR3, as DNA: TGTGCCAGTAGTCTACGGGGCACCTACGAGCAGTACTTC.

This clone was found once. CDR3 protein: CSAGQGAPYEQYF. CDR3 DNA sequence: TGCAGCGCCGGACAGGGGGCGCCCTACGAGCAGTACTTC. The V call is TRBV29-1, the J call TRBJ2-7, with TRBD1 identical over 11 bases. This CDR3 contains 13 residues. Germline loops: CDR1 SQVTM, CDR2 ANQGSEA. The V segment lost 7 bases and the J segment 2 bases; nucleotides outside the gene matches: 4.

Of note for this clone: The same CDR3 arises from other DNA sequences in this sample as well. The V gene is TRBV5-6, the J gene TRBJ1-5; D remains ambiguous. Germline V gene lookup returns CDR1 SGHDT and CDR2 YYEEEE. Trimming took off 0 bases at V and 7 bases at J, with 8 bases between the two ends. CDR3 length: 13 residues. CDR3 sequence reads: CASSLASGQPQHF. The CDR3 DNA reads TGTGCCAGCAGCTTGGCCTCGGGACAGCCCCAGCATTTT.

The V gene is TRBV6-6, the J gene TRBJ1-6, with D unclear. In germline, CDR1 is MNHNY, CDR2 SVGAGI (reference sequence). The CDR3 loop spans 16 amino acids. The ends were cut back, 0 bases at V and 4 bases at J, with 10 bases in the middle. CDR3 region: CASSYSGEYYNSPLHF. The CDR3 DNA is TGTGCCAGCAGTTACTCTGGGGAGTATTATAATTCACCCCTCCACTTT.

The chain has TRBV9 and TRBJ1-2, with D perhaps matching TRBD1 (6 bases). CDR1 is SGDLS, CDR2 YYNGEE, per germline. V was clipped by 3 bases and J by 1 base, with 13 bases between them. The CDR3 consists of 15 residues. The CDR3 loop is CASSDRDNVNYGYTF. In nucleotides, the CDR3 is TGTGCCAGCAGCGACCGGGACAACGTTAACTATGGCTACACCTTC. Combining the CDR3 with reference TRBV9 and TRBJ1-2 gives the whole variable domain DSGVTQTPKHLITATGQRVTLRCSPRSGDLSVYWYQQSLDQGLQFLIQYYNGEERAKGNILERFSAQQFPDLHSELNLSSLELGDSALYFCASSDRDNVNYGYTFGSGTRLTVV.

This clone appeared once. CDR3 in amino acids: CASSPSGTEITDTQYF. The DNA for the CDR3 is TGTGCCAGCAGCCCGAGTGGGACAGAGATTACAGATACGCAGTATTTT. This sequence joins TRBV7-9 and TRBJ2-3; 7 bases match TRBD1. Germline CDR1 SEHNR, CDR2 FQNEAQ (reference sequence). V lost 5 bases, J lost 3 bases, and 11 bases stayed unmatched. The CDR3 contains 16 residues.

V and J are TRBV4-3 and TRBJ1-2; D gene unclear. Trimming took off 0 bases at V and 1 base at J, with 6 bases between the two ends. The V gene's germline CDR1 is LGHNA and CDR2 YSLEER. The CDR3 contains 14 residues. CDR3 bases: TGCGCCAGCAGCCAAGAGAGCGATAACTATGGCTACACCTTC. This sequence encodes CASSQESDNYGYTF.

In this sample, this clone turned up once. The chain combines TRBV6-5 with TRBJ1-1; D is unresolved. The length of the CDR3 is 15 residues. V shed 4 bases and J shed 0 bases, with 12 bases lying between them. Per the germline V gene, CDR1 is MNHEY and CDR2 is SVGAGI. The CDR3 is CASSSTVNMNTEAFF. The CDR3 DNA is TGTGCCAGCAGTTCGACGGTGAACATGAACACTGAAGCTTTCTTT.

The chain couples TRBV7-2 to TRBJ2-3, with D tentatively TRBD2 (6 bases). The length of the CDR3 is 14 residues. In germline, CDR1 is SGHTA, CDR2 FQGNSA. The DNA of the CDR3 is TGTGCGTTGACGGGACTCGAATTCACAGATACGCAGTATTTT. This gives the protein CALTGLEFTDTQYF.

J is TRBJ2-5 and V is TRBV7-9; either TRBD1 or TRBD2 may supply D (5 bases each). The CDR3 has 14 amino acids. Germline V CDR1 and CDR2: SEHNR, FQNEAQ (reference sequence). Trimming removed 5 bases from V and 2 bases from J, with 12 bases in between. This CDR3 reads CASSHRDPQETQYF. DNA of the CDR3: TGTGCCAGCAGCCACCGGGACCCACAAGAGACCCAGTACTTC. The entire variable domain, with the rest obtained from reference TRBV7-9 and TRBJ2-5, is as follows: DTGVSQNPRHKITKRGQNVTFRCDPISEHNRLYWYRQTLGQGPEFLTYFQNEAQLEKSRLLSDRFSAERPKGSFSTLEIQRTEQGDSAMYLCASSHRDPQETQYFGPGTRLLVL.

The chain carries TRBV5-1 and TRBJ1-1; the D is unclear. In germline, CDR1 is SGHRS, CDR2 YFSETQ. The CDR3 consists of 15 residues. V gave up 5 bases and J gave up 3 bases, with 17 bases separating them. The CDR3 coding sequence is TGCGCCAGCAGTTCTCCGGGAGCCGGGGACACTGAAGCTTTCTTT. This gives the protein CASSSPGAGDTEAFF.

The rearrangement links TRBV5-6 to TRBJ2-7; TRBD1 might be the D (6 bases). This CDR3 has 14 residues. Germline V gene sequence: CDR1 SGHDT, CDR2 YYEEEE. V shed 0 bases and J shed 3 bases, with 10 bases lying between them. The CDR3 sequence is CASSLADSSYEQYF. As DNA, the CDR3 is TGTGCCAGCAGCTTGGCGGACAGCAGCTACGAGCAGTACTTC.

V gene TRBV6-6 combines with J gene TRBJ1-2, with 7 bases matching TRBD1. The CDR3 contains 14 residues. V dropped 3 bases and J dropped 6; count of bases not matched to a gene: 7. Looked up from germline, CDR1 is MNHNY and CDR2 is SVGAGI (reference sequence). The CDR3 DNA reads as TGTGCCAGCAGTTATGATCAGGGGGGGGATGGCTACACCTTC. Translation gives CASSYDQGGDGYTF.

This chain links TRBV9 with TRBJ2-6, with TRBD1 as a possible D gene (6 bases). Germline V gene sequence: CDR1 SGDLS, CDR2 YYNGEE. V was trimmed by 0 bases and J by 4 bases, leaving 8 bases between them. This CDR3 has 15 residues. CDR3: CASSVDGTGANVLTF. The DNA of the CDR3 is TGTGCCAGCAGCGTAGACGGGACAGGGGCCAACGTCCTGACTTTC.